This T cell receptor beta chain appears in the sequencing data of a study of T-cell memory formation after mild COVID-19. The CDR3 loop spans 15 amino acids. Germline assignment: CDR1 SQVTM and CDR2 ANQGSEA. Trimming cost V 0 bases and J 3 bases, with 15 bases left between them. With constant-segment primers, 5'RACE yielded cDNA libraries of TCR alpha and TCR beta that carried sample barcodes and UMIs. One entry per CDR3 protein results from TCRdb running MiXCR on the 5' RACE reads. Altogether a few hundred thousand distinct CDR3 sequences are present, under 25% being singletons, with the ten largest covering 9.5% to 15%. General study points: Within pre-infection memory, some responding clones were found, suggesting cross-reactive memory joined. For contracting clones, CD4+ ones sat mainly in CM and EM, CD8+ in EMRA.

The table lists this clonotype with a few counts. Its antigen is not known. This clonotype was sampled from an adult woman who had mild COVID-19 (a few samples of this study predate the infection). Cell type and time point are not known. The chain recombines TRBV29-1 with TRBJ2-7; D might be TRBD2 (6 bases). What was sequenced was PBMCs or a T cell subset sorted from them (not recorded which). CDR3 sequence (DNA): TGCAGCGTTGAAGATTTGGGGGGTATCGGCTACGAGCAGTACTTC. This sequence encodes CSVEDLGGIGYEQYF.